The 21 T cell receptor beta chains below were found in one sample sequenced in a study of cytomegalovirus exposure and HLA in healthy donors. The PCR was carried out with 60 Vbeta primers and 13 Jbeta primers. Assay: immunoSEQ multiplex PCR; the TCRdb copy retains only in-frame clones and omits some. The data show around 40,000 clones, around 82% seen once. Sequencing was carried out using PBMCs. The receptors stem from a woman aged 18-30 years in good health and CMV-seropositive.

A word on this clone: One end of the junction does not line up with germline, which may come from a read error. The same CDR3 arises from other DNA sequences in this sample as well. The CDR3 loop is CASSDEGNADTQYF. DNA for the CDR3: TGTGCCAGCAGTGACGAGGGAAACGCAGACACGCAGTATTTT. V is TRBV6-4 and J is TRBJ2-3, with TRBD2 as a possible D gene (5 bases). The V gene's germline CDR1 is MRHNA and CDR2 SNTAGT. The CDR3 is 14 residues long.

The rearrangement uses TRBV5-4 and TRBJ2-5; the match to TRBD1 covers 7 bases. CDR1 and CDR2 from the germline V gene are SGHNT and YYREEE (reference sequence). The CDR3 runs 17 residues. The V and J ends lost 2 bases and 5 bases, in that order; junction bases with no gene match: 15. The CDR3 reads CASSFTGAGPEEETQYF. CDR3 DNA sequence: TGTGCCAGCAGCTTCACAGGGGCCGGGCCCGAAGAGGAGACCCAGTACTTC.

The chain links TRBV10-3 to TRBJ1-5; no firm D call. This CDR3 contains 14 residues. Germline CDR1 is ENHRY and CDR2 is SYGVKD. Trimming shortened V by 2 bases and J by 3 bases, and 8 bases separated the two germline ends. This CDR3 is CAISETGSNQPQHF. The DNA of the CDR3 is TGTGCCATCAGTGAGACGGGTTCCAATCAGCCCCAGCATTTT.

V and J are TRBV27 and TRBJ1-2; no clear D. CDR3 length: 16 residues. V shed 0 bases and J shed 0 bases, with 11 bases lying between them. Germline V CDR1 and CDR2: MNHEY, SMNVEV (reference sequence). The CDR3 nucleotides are TGTGCCAGCAGTTTATCGATGGCCGCTTCTAACTATGGCTACACCTTC. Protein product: CASSLSMAASNYGYTF.

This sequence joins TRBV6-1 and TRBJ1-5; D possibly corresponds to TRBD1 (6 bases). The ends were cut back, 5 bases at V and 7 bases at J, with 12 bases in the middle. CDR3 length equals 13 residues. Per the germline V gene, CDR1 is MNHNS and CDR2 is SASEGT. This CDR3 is CASSPRGSQPQHF. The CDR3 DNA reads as TGTGCCAGCAGTCCCAGGGGTAGCCAGCCCCAGCATTTT.

CDR3 amino acids: CASSLQQRYTGNGYTF. The CDR3 DNA sequence: TGTGCCAGCAGTTTACAACAACGGTACACAGGGAATGGCTACACCTTC. The V call is TRBV6-5, the J call TRBJ1-2, with D possibly being TRBD1 (6 bases). The CDR3 spans 16 residues. With 4 bases removed from V and 6 bases from J, the gap between germline ends came to 21 bases. Looked up from germline, CDR1 is MNHEY and CDR2 is SVGAGI.

CDR3 loop: CATGQSTYEQYF. Written as DNA, the CDR3 is TGTGCCACGGGACAGTCCACCTACGAGCAGTACTTC. The chain carries TRBV6-5 and TRBJ2-7; 7 bases line up with TRBD1. CDR1 MNHEY and CDR2 SVGAGI come from the germline V gene. This CDR3 spans 12 amino acids. V lost 10 bases to trimming and J lost 2 bases; unmatched junction nucleotides: 5.

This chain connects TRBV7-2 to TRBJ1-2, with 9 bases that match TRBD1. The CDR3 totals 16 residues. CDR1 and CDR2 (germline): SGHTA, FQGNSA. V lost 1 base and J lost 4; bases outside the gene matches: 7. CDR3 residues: CASSLVGGQGGYGYTF. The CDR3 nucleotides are TGTGCCAGCAGCTTAGTAGGGGGACAGGGCGGCTATGGCTACACCTTC.

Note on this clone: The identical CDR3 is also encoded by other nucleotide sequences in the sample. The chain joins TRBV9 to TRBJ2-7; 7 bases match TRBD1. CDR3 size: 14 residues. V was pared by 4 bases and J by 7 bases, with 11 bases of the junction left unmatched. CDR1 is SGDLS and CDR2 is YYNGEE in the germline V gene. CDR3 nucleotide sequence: TGTGCCAGCAGCTTTCGGACAGGCGGCTCGGAGCAGTACTTC. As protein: CASSFRTGGSEQYF.

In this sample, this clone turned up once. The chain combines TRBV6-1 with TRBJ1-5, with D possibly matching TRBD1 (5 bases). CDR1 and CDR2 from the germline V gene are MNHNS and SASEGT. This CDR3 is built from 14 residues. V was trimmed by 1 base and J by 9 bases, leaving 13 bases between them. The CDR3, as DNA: TGTGCCAGCAGTGAAGGTACAGGCATTTGGCCCCAGCATTTT. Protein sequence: CASSEGTGIWPQHF.

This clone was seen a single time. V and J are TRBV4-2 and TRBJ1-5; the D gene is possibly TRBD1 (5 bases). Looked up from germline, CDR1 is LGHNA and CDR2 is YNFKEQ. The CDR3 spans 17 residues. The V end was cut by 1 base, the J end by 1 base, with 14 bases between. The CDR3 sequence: CASSQGAGRGSNQPQHF. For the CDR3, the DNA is TGTGCCAGCAGCCAAGGGGCAGGGAGGGGCAGCAATCAGCCCCAGCATTTT.

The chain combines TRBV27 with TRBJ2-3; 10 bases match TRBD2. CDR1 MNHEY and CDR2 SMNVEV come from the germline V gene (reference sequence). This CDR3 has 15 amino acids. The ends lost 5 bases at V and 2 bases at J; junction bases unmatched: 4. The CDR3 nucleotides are TGTGCCAGCAGTGGACTAGCGGTACTCACAGATACGCAGTATTTT. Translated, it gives CASSGLAVLTDTQYF.

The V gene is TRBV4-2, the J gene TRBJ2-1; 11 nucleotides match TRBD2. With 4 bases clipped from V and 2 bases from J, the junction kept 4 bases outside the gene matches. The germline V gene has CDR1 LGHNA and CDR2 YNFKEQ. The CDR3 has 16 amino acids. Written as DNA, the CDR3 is TGTGCCAGCAGCCCTTATAGCGGGAGGGCCTACAATGAGCAGTTCTTC. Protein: CASSPYSGRAYNEQFF.

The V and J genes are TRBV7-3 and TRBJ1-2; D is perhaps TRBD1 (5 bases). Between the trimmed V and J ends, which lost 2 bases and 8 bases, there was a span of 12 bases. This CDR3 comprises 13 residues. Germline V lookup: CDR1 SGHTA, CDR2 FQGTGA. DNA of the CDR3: TGTGCCAGCAGCTTACAGGGTCTAGGCGGCTACACCTTC. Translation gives CASSLQGLGGYTF.

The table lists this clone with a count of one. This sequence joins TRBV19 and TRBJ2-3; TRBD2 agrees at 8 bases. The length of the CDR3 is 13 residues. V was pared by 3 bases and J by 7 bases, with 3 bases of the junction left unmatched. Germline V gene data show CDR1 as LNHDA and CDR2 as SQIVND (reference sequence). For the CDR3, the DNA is TGTGCCAGTAGTATGGGGACTAGTCATACGCAGTATTTT. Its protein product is CASSMGTSHTQYF.

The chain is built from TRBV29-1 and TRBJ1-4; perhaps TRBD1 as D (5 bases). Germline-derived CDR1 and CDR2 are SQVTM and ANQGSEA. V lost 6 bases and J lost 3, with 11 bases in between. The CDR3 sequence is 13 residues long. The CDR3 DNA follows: TGCAGCGTCCGGGGGTTACCTAATGAAAAACTGTTTTTT. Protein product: CSVRGLPNEKLFF.

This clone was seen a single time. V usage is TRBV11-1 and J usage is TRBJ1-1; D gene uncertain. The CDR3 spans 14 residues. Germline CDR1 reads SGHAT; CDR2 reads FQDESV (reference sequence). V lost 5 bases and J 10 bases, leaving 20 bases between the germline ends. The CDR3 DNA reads TGTGCCAGCAGCACCGGGAACGGAAGGGCCGTAGCTTTCTTT. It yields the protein CASSTGNGRAVAFF.

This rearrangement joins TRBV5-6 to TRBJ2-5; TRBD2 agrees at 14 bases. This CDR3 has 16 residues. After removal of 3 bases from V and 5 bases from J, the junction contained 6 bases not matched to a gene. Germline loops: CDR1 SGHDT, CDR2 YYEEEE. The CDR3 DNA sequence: TGTGCCAGCAGCTCGACTAGCGGGGGGGCTCAGGAGACCCAGTACTTC. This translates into CASSSTSGGAQETQYF.

CDR3 amino acids: CALSAGTDTQYF. DNA for the CDR3: TGTGCCCTATCCGCCGGGACAGATACGCAGTATTTT. V is TRBV7-9 and J is TRBJ2-3; no clear D. The CDR3 is 12 residues long. V was pared by 11 bases and J by 3 bases, with 12 bases between. Germline CDR1 reads SEHNR; CDR2 reads FQNEAQ (reference sequence).

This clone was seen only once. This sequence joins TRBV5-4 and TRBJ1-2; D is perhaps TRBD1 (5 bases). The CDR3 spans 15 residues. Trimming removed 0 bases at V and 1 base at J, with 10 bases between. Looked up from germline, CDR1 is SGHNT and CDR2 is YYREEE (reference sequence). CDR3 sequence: CASSLGGDSNYGYTF. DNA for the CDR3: TGTGCCAGCAGCTTGGGGGGCGACAGTAACTATGGCTACACCTTC.

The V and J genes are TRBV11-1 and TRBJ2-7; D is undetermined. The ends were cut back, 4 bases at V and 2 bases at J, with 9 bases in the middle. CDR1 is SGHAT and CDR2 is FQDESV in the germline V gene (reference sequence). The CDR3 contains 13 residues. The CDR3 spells CASSSPPAYEQYF. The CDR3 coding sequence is TGTGCCAGCAGCTCGCCCCCAGCCTACGAGCAGTACTTC.